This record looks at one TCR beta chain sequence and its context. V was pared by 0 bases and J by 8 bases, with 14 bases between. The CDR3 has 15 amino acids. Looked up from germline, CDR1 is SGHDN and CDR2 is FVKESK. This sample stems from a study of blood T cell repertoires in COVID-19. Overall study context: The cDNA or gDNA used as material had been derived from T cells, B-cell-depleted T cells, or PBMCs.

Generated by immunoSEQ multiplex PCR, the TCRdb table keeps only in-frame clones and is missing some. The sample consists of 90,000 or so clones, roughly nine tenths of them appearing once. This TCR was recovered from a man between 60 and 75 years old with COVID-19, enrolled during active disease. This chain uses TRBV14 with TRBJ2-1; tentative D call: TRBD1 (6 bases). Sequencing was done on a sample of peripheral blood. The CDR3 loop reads CASSQDDARGHEQFF. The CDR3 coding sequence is TGTGCCAGCAGCCAAGATGACGCCAGGGGACATGAGCAGTTCTTC.